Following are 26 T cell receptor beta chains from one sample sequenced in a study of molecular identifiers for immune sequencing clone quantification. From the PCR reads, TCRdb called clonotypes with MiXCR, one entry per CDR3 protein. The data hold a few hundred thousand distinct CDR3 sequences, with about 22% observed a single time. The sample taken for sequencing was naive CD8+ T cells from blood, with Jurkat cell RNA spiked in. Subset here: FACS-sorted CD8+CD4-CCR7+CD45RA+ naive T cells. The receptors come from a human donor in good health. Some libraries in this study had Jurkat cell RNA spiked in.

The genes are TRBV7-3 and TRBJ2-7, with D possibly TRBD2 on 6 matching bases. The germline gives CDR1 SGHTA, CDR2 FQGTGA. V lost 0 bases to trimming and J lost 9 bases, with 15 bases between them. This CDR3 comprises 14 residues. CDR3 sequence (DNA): TGTGCCAGCAGCTTAACAGGCGGGGCAGGCGGGCAGTACTTC. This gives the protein CASSLTGGAGGQYF.

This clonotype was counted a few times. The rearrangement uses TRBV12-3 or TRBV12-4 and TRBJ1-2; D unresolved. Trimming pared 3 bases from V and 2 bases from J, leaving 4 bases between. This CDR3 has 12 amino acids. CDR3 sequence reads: CASSFTNYGYTF. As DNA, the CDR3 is TGTGCCAGCAGTTTCACGAACTATGGCTACACCTTC.

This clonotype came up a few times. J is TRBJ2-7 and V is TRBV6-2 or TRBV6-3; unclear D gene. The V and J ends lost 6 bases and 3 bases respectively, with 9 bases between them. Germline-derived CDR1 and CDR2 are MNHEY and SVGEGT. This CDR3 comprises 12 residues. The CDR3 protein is CASRSPLYEQYF. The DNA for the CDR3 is TGTGCCAGCAGGAGCCCCCTCTACGAGCAGTACTTC.

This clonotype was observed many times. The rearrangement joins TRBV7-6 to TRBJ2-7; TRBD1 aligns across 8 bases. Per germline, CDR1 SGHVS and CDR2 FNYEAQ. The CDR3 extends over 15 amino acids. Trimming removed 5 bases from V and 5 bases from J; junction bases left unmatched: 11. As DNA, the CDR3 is TGTGCCAGCAGCCCCGCGACAGGGGCACAGGACGAGCAGTACTTC. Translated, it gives CASSPATGAQDEQYF.

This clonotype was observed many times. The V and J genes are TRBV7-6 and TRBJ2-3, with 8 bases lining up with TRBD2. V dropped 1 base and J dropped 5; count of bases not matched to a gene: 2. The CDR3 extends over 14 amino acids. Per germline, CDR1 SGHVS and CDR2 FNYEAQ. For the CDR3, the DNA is TGTGCCAGCAGCTTAGGCGGGGGGCGAGATACGCAGTATTTT. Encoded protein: CASSLGGGRDTQYF.

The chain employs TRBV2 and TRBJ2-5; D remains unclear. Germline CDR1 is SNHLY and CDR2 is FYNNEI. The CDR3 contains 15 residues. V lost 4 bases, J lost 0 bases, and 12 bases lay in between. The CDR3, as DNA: TGTGCCAGCAGTGCCACCCCTATGTACCAAGAGACCCAGTACTTC. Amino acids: CASSATPMYQETQYF.

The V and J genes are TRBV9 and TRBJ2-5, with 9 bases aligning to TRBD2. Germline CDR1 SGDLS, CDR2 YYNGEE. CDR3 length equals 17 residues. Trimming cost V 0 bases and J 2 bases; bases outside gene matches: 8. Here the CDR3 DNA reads TGTGCCAGCAGCGTAGGCCTTATAGCGGGGGTACAAGAGACCCAGTACTTC. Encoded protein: CASSVGLIAGVQETQYF.

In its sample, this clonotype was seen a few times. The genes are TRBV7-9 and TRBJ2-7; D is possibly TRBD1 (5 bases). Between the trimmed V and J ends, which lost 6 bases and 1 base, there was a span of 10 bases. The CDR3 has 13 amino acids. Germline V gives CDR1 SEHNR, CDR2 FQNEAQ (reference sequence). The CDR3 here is CASSGAASYEQYF. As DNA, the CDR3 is TGTGCCAGCAGTGGGGCAGCGTCCTACGAGCAGTACTTC.

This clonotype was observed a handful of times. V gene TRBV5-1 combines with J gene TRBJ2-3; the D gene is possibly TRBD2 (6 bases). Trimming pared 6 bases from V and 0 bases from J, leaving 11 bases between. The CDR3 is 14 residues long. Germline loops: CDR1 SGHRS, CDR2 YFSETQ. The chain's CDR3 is CASKGGTSTDTQYF. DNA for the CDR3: TGCGCCAGCAAGGGCGGGACTAGCACAGATACGCAGTATTTT.

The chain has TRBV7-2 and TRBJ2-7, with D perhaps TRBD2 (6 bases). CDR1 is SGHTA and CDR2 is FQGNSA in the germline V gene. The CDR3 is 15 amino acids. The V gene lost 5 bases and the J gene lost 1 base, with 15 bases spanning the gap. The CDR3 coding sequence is TGTGCCAGCAGCCCTTTTCGGGGGATATCCTACGAGCAGTACTTC. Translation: CASSPFRGISYEQYF.

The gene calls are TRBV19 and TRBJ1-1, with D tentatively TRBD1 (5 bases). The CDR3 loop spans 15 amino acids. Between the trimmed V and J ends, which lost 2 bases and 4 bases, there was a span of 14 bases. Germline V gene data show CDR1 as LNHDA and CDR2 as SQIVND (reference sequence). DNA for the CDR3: TGTGCCAGTAGTATACCAGGGACGTGGGGCACTGAAGCTTTCTTT. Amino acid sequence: CASSIPGTWGTEAFF.

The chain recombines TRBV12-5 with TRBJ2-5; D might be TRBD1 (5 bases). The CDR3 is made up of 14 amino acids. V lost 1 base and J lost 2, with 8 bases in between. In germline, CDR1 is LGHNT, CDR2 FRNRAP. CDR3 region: CASGLAGWQETQYF. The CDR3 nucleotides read TGTGCTAGTGGTTTGGCAGGGTGGCAAGAGACCCAGTACTTC.

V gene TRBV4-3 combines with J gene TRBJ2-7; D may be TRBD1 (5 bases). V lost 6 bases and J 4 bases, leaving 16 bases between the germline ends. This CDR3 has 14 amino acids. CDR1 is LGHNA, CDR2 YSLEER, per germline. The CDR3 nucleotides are TGCGCCAGCAGTCCAGGGATCGGCTATTACGAGCAGTACTTC. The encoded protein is CASSPGIGYYEQYF.

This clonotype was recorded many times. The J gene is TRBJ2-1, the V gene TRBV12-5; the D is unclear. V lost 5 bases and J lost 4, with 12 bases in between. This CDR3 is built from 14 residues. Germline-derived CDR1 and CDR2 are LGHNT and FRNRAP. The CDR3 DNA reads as TGTGCTAGTGGTCCCACCCCTGGGTACAATGAGCAGTTCTTC. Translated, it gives CASGPTPGYNEQFF.

DNA for the CDR3: TGTGCCAGCAGCCTCCTCGGGTCTGTCGAGCAGTACTTC. Translated, it gives CASSLLGSVEQYF. V usage is TRBV4-2 and J usage is TRBJ2-7, with no clear D. Trimming stripped 4 bases from V and 6 bases from J, with 13 bases between. The length of the CDR3 is 13 residues. CDR1 is LGHNA and CDR2 is YNFKEQ in the germline V gene.

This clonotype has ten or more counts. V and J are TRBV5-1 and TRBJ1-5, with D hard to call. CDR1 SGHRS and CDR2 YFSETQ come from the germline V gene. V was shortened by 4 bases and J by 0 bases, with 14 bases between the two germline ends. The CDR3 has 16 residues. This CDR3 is CASSRPTTDSNQPQHF. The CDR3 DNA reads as TGCGCCAGCAGCCGCCCTACTACCGATAGCAATCAGCCCCAGCATTTT. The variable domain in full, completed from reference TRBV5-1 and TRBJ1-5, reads KAGVTQTPRYLIKTRGQQVTLSCSPISGHRSVSWYQQTPGQGLQFLFEYFSETQRNKGNFPGRFSGRQFSNSRSEMNVSTLELGDSALYLCASSRPTTDSNQPQHFGDGTRLSIL.

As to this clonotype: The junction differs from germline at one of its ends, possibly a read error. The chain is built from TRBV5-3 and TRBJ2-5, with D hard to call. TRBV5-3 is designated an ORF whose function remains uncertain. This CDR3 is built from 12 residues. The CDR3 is CASSSTRETQYF. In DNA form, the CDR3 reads TGTGCCAGCAGCTCTACGAGGGAGACCCAGTACTTC.

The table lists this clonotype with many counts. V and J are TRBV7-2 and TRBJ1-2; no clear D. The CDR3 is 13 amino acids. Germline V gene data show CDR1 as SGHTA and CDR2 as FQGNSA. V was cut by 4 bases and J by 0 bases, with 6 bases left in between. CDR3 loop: CASSYNPNYGYTF. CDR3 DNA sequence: TGTGCCAGCAGCTACAACCCTAACTATGGCTACACCTTC.

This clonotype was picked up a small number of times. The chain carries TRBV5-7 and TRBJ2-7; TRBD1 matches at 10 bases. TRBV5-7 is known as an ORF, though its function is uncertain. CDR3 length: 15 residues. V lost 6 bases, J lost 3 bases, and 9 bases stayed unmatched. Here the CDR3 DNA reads TGTGCCAGCACTACCCCCGGGACAGGGGACTACGAGCAGTACTTC. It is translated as CASTTPGTGDYEQYF.

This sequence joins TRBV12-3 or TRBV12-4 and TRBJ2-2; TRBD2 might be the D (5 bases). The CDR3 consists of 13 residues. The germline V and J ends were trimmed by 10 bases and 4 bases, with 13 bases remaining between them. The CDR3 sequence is CAIDGGTTGELFF. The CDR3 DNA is TGTGCCATCGACGGAGGTACCACCGGGGAGCTGTTTTTT.

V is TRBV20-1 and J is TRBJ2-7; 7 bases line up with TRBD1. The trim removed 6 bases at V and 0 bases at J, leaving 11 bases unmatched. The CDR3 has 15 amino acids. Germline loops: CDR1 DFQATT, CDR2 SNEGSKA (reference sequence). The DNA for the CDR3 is TGCAGTGCAAACGCCGGGACAGTAAGCTCCTACGAGCAGTACTTC. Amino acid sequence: CSANAGTVSSYEQYF.

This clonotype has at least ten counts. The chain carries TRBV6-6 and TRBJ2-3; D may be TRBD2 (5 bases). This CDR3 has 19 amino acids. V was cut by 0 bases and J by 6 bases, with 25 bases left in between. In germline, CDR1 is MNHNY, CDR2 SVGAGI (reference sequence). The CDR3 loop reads CASSYSIHLAPSETDTQYF. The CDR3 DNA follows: TGTGCCAGCAGTTACTCGATTCATCTAGCTCCCTCAGAAACGGATACGCAGTATTTT.

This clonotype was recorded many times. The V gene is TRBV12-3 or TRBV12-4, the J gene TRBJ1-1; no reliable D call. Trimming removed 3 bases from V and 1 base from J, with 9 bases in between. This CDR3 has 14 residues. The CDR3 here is CASSFARSNTEAFF. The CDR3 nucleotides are TGTGCCAGCAGTTTTGCCCGCTCGAACACTGAAGCTTTCTTT.

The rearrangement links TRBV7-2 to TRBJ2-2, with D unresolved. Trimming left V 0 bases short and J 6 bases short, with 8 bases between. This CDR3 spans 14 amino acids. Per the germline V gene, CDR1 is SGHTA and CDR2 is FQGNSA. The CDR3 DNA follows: TGTGCCAGCAGCTTAGCTTCCGGGCCCGGGGAGCTGTTTTTT. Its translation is CASSLASGPGELFF.

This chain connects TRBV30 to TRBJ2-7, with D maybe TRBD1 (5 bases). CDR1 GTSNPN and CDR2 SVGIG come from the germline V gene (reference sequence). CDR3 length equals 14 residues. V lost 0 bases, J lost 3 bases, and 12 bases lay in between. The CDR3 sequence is CAWSVGVRYYEQYF. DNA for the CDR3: TGTGCCTGGAGTGTAGGGGTGCGGTACTACGAGCAGTACTTC.

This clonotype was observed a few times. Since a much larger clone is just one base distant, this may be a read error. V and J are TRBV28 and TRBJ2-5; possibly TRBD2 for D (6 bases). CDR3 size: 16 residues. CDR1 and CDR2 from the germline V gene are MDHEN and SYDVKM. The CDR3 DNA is TGTGCCTGCAGCAAACCTTGGGACTCCCGACAAGAGACCCAGTACTTC. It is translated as CACSKPWDSRQETQYF.